These T cell receptor beta chains were read from a single sample in a study of naive and memory T cell subsets. TCRdb called the UMI-ligation and nested PCR reads again in MiXCR, with one record for every CDR3 protein. The sample has some 36,000 distinct CDR3 sequences, about 14% seen once. The sample comprised effector memory CD4+ T cells from blood. All receptors come from a human donor in good health. Each CDR3 is given without its conserved first and last residue.

v_call: TRBV11-2
cdr3_aa: ASSLGGSGSGSTQY

v_call: TRBV12-3/TRBV12-4
cdr3_aa: ASSPGPESSYEQY

v_call: TRBV11-2
cdr3_aa: ASSTLRGRSTDTQY

v_call: TRBV12-3/TRBV12-4
cdr3_aa: ASSLSSGVGEKLF

v_call: TRBV3-1
cdr3_aa: ASSRDSPGSNQPQH

v_call: TRBV5-4
cdr3_aa: ASSLGGTVVSTGELF

v_call: TRBV7-2
cdr3_aa: ASSPGQGASYGYT

v_call: TRBV5-6
cdr3_aa: ASSLVAATRRTEAF

v_call: TRBV20-1
cdr3_aa: SASEGQETQY

v_call: TRBV29-1
cdr3_aa: SVGDRFSSTDTQY

v_call: TRBV18
cdr3_aa: ASSVTGMNTEAF

v_call: TRBV5-6
cdr3_aa: ASSPLHTDTQY

v_call: TRBV2
cdr3_aa: ASSESGATGELF

v_call: TRBV7-8
cdr3_aa: ASSQREGLMQQY

v_call: TRBV12-3/TRBV12-4
cdr3_aa: ASSPMTGKNTEAF

v_call: TRBV2
cdr3_aa: ASSERGPNNSPLH

v_call: TRBV19
cdr3_aa: ASSPLSGQRERNEQF

v_call: TRBV5-4
cdr3_aa: ASRTPGTLPDTQY

v_call: TRBV11-3
cdr3_aa: ASRPGGRNTGELF

v_call: TRBV28
cdr3_aa: ASSLQGTYEQY

v_call: TRBV20-1
cdr3_aa: SARSQGRRFGYT